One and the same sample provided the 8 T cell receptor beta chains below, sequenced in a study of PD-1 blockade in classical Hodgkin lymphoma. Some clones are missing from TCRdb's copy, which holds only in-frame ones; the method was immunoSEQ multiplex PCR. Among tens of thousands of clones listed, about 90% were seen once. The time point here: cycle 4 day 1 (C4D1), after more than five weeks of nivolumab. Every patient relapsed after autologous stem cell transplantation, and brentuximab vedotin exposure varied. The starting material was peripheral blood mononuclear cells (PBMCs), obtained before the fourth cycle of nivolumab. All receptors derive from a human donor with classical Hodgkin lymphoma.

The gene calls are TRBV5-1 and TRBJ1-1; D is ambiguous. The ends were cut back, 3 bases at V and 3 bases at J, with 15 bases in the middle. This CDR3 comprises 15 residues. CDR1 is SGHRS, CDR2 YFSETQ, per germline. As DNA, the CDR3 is TGCGCCAGCAGCTCCTGGGCCGGTGGTTACACTGAAGCTTTCTTT. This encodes CASSSWAGGYTEAFF.

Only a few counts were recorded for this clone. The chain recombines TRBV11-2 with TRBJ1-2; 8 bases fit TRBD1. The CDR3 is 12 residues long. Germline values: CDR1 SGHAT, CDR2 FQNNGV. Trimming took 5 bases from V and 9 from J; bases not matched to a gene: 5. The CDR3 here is CASSDRQGRYTF. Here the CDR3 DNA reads TGTGCCAGCAGCGACAGACAGGGGCGCTACACCTTC.

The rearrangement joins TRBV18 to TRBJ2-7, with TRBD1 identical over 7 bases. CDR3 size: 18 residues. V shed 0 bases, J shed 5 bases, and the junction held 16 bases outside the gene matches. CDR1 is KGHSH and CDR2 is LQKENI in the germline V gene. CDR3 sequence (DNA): TGTGCCAGCTCACCACCACGACAGGGACATCCTACGCGCCACGAGCAGTACTTC. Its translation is CASSPPRQGHPTRHEQYF.

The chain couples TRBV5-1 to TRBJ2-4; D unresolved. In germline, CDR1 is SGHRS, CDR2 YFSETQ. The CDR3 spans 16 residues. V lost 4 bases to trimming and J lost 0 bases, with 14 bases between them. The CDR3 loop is CASSPSLIRAKNIQYF. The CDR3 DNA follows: TGCGCCAGCAGCCCTAGTTTAATCCGAGCCAAAAACATTCAGTACTTC.

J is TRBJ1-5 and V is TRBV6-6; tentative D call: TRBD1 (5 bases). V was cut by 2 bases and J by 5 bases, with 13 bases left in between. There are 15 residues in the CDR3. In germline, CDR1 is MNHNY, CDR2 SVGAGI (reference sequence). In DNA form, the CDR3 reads TGTGCCAGCAGTTACAGGCAGGGTGATTATCAGCCCCAGCATTTT. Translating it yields CASSYRQGDYQPQHF.

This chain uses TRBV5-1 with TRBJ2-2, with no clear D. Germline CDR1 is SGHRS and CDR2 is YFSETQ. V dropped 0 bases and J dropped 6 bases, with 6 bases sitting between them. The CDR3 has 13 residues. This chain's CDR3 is CASSLVQAGELFF. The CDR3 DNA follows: TGCGCCAGCAGCTTGGTCCAAGCCGGGGAGCTGTTTTTT.

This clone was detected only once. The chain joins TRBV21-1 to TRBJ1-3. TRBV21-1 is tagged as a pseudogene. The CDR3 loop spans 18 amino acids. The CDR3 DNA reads TGTGCCAGCAGCGCAGCCCAGACGGGATCCTACTCTGGAAACACCATATATTTT. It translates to CASSAAQTGSYSGNTIYF.

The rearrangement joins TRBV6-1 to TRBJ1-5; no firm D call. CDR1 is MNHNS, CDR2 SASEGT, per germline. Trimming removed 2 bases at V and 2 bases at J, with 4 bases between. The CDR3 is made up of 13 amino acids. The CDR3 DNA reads TGTGCCAGCAGTGAATTGGGCAATCAGCCCCAGCATTTT. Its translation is CASSELGNQPQHF.